Shown below are 19 T cell receptor beta chains from a single sample sequenced in a study of control samples from healthy donors and cancer patients. Data came from immunoSEQ multiplex PCR; TCRdb stores just in-frame clones and leaves some out. The sample yields tens of thousands of clones, nearly 90% seen once. The material sequenced was PBMCs. These receptors were taken from a man aged 55 to 70 with colorectal cancer.

V usage is TRBV27 and J usage is TRBJ2-7, with D perhaps TRBD1 (5 bases). The CDR3 is 14 amino acids. Germline-derived CDR1 and CDR2 are MNHEY and SMNVEV (reference sequence). V shed 3 bases and J shed 0 bases, with 9 bases lying between them. The CDR3 loop is CASSLTAISYEQYF. The CDR3 coding sequence is TGTGCCAGCAGTTTGACAGCGATCTCCTACGAGCAGTACTTC.

This clone has a handful of counts. The rearrangement links TRBV7-6 to TRBJ1-3, with no clear D. Germline V gene sequence: CDR1 SGHVS, CDR2 FNYEAQ. The CDR3 has 14 amino acids. The V gene lost 0 bases and the J gene lost 3 bases, with 6 bases spanning the gap. This CDR3 is CASSLALGGNTIYF. The CDR3 DNA reads as TGTGCCAGCAGCTTAGCCCTCGGTGGAAACACCATATATTTT.

The rearrangement links TRBV10-1 to TRBJ1-1; D might be TRBD1 (5 bases). From germline, CDR1 is WNHNN and CDR2 SYGVQD (reference sequence). This CDR3 has 13 amino acids. Trimming took off 10 bases at V and 0 bases at J, with 12 bases between the two ends. CDR3 sequence (DNA): TGCGCCATCCGTCCGGGGGTGAACACTGAAGCTTTCTTT. Residues: CAIRPGVNTEAFF.

In DNA form, the CDR3 reads TGCGCCAGCAGCCGGGGCAGGGGCACCGATGGGCAGTATTTT. It encodes CASSRGRGTDGQYF. The gene calls are TRBV4-3 and TRBJ2-3, with D maybe TRBD1 (6 bases). Trimming pared 4 bases from V and 11 bases from J, leaving 19 bases between. The CDR3 sequence is 14 residues long. Germline CDR1 reads LGHNA; CDR2 reads YSLEER.

The gene calls are TRBV7-3 and TRBJ1-1; no reliable D call. The CDR3 sequence is 13 residues long. Trimming removed 1 base at V and 5 bases at J, with 8 bases between. Germline V gives CDR1 SGHTA, CDR2 FQGTGA. CDR3 in amino acids: CASSLNTGTEAFF. The CDR3 region has the DNA TGTGCCAGCAGCTTAAATACTGGGACTGAAGCTTTCTTT.

The rearrangement uses TRBV7-3 and TRBJ2-2, with TRBD2 matching 9 bases. Germline-derived CDR1 and CDR2 are SGHTA and FQGTGA. The CDR3 has 16 amino acids. Trimming took 4 bases from V and 2 from J; bases not matched to a gene: 5. Written as DNA, the CDR3 is TGTGCCAGCAGCTCGAGCGGGGGGCCCAACACCGGGGAGCTGTTTTTT. It specifies CASSSSGGPNTGELFF.

This clone was detected only a few times. The J gene is TRBJ2-1, the V gene TRBV6-5, with a possible D match to TRBD2 (6 bases). V was shortened by 5 bases and J by 9 bases, with 20 bases between the two germline ends. Germline V gene sequence: CDR1 MNHEY, CDR2 SVGAGI. There are 15 residues in the CDR3. In DNA form, the CDR3 reads TGTGCCAGCAGTCCTGCGGGGCAGCTTGGGGTTGAGCAGTTCTTC. Translation gives CASSPAGQLGVEQFF.

The V call is TRBV4-3, the J call TRBJ2-3; D might be TRBD2 (6 bases). CDR3 size: 16 residues. Germline-derived CDR1 and CDR2 are LGHNA and YSLEER. V gave up 2 bases and J gave up 5 bases, with 17 bases separating them. The chain's CDR3 is CASSQPPLAYQDTQYF. The DNA of the CDR3 is TGCGCCAGCAGCCAACCTCCCCTAGCGTATCAAGATACGCAGTATTTT.

The chain carries TRBV29-1 and TRBJ1-1; no clear D gene. The V and J ends lost 3 bases and 3 bases respectively, with 17 bases between them. The CDR3 spans 15 residues. Germline V lookup: CDR1 SQVTM, CDR2 ANQGSEA. CDR3: CSVDQKFGGDTEAFF. CDR3 DNA sequence: TGCAGCGTTGATCAAAAGTTCGGCGGGGACACTGAAGCTTTCTTT. The whole variable domain, remainder taken from reference TRBV29-1 and TRBJ1-1, is SAVISQKPSRDICQRGTSLTIQCQVDSQVTMMFWYRQQPGQSLTLIATANQGSEATYESGFVIDKFPISRPNLTFSTLTVSNMSPEDSSIYLCSVDQKFGGDTEAFFGQGTRLTVV.

The chain uses TRBV6-5 and TRBJ1-5, with 8 bases fitting TRBD1. The V and J ends lost 6 bases and 6 bases, in that order; junction bases with no gene match: 4. This CDR3 is built from 13 residues. Germline-derived CDR1 and CDR2 are MNHEY and SVGAGI. This CDR3 is CASRETGAQPQHF. CDR3 nucleotides: TGTGCCAGCAGAGAGACAGGGGCTCAGCCCCAGCATTTT.

This rearrangement joins TRBV4-1 to TRBJ1-2, with D tentatively TRBD1 (5 bases). The CDR3 has 13 amino acids. The V gene's germline CDR1 is MGHRA and CDR2 YSYEKL. Trimming shortened V by 7 bases and J by 4 bases, and 13 bases separated the two germline ends. DNA of the CDR3: TGCGCCAGCAATACAGGTGGAGGCTATGGCTACACCTTC. It is translated as CASNTGGGYGYTF.

This clone is a singleton in its sample. The chain links TRBV11-3 to TRBJ2-7; no definite D call. The CDR3 is 13 residues long. Trimming pared 5 bases from V and 6 bases from J, leaving 14 bases between. From germline, CDR1 is SGHNT and CDR2 YENEEA. CDR3 bases: TGTGCCAGCAGCCTTCCGCTAGTTGGCGAGCAGTACTTC. It codes for CASSLPLVGEQYF.

Details on this clone: Other DNA variants within this sample encode the same CDR3. The chain joins TRBV5-1 to TRBJ1-5; no reliable D call. V dropped 4 bases and J dropped 1 base, with 12 bases sitting between them. The germline V gene has CDR1 SGHRS and CDR2 YFSETQ. The CDR3 sequence is 15 residues long. Here the CDR3 DNA reads TGCGCCAGCAGCCCCACGGGGAACAGCAATCAGCCCCAGCATTTT. This gives the protein CASSPTGNSNQPQHF.

The sample holds one count of this clone. V usage is TRBV7-6 and J usage is TRBJ1-1, with a weak D call TRBD1 (5 bases). V was clipped by 2 bases and J by 4 bases, with 11 bases between them. The CDR3 is made up of 14 amino acids. Per germline, CDR1 SGHVS and CDR2 FNYEAQ. The CDR3 spells CASSLLGGGTEAFF. The CDR3 nucleotides are TGTGCCAGCAGCTTACTAGGCGGGGGCACTGAAGCTTTCTTT.

This chain connects TRBV6-2 or TRBV6-3 to TRBJ2-1; 11 bases match TRBD2. V trimming: 6 bases; J trimming: 4 bases; junction bases outside the gene matches: 5. Germline CDR1 and CDR2: MNHEY and SVGEGT. CDR3 size: 15 residues. This chain's CDR3 is CASSDGLAGYNEQFF. The CDR3 DNA sequence: TGTGCCAGCAGCGACGGACTAGCGGGTTACAATGAGCAGTTCTTC.

The J gene is TRBJ1-5, the V gene TRBV19; 10 bases agree with TRBD1. CDR1 and CDR2 from the germline V gene are LNHDA and SQIVND (reference sequence). The CDR3 covers 15 residues. After removal of 6 bases from V and 4 bases from J, the junction contained 6 bases not matched to a gene. This chain's CDR3 is CASRKPGQGNQPQHF. CDR3 bases: TGTGCCAGTAGGAAACCGGGACAGGGGAATCAGCCCCAGCATTTT.

The J gene is TRBJ1-6, the V gene TRBV15; no clear D. Germline CDR1 reads LNHNV; CDR2 reads YYDKDF (reference sequence). V lost 0 bases, J lost 10 bases, and 7 bases lay in between. There are 13 residues in the CDR3. The CDR3 protein is CATSRDRESPLHF. CDR3 nucleotides: TGTGCCACCAGCAGAGATCGAGAATCACCCCTCCACTTT.

The J gene is TRBJ2-7, the V gene TRBV27; D is undetermined. Germline-derived CDR1 and CDR2 are MNHEY and SMNVEV (reference sequence). The CDR3 covers 13 residues. The V gene lost 3 bases and the J gene lost 5 bases, with 11 bases spanning the gap. The CDR3 nucleotides read TGTGCCAGCAGTTTCAACGCTGGTCACGAGCAGTACTTC. Its translation is CASSFNAGHEQYF.

This clone was picked up a small number of times. The J gene is TRBJ2-3, the V gene TRBV5-1; no clear D gene. Trimming stripped 4 bases from V and 4 bases from J, with 19 bases between. The CDR3 extends over 16 amino acids. CDR1 is SGHRS, CDR2 YFSETQ, per germline. The CDR3 reads CASSPDEAIRADTQYF. Written as DNA, the CDR3 is TGCGCCAGCAGCCCGGATGAAGCAATCAGAGCAGATACGCAGTATTTT. Combining the CDR3 with reference TRBV5-1 and TRBJ2-3 gives the whole variable domain KAGVTQTPRYLIKTRGQQVTLSCSPISGHRSVSWYQQTPGQGLQFLFEYFSETQRNKGNFPGRFSGRQFSNSRSEMNVSTLELGDSALYLCASSPDEAIRADTQYFGPGTRLTVL.